This TCR beta chain was recovered during a study of T cells in women clearing cervical HPV infection (dated by TCRdb to the late 2010s). General notes on the study: Cases were roughly 24 women with histologically confirmed HPV16-related CIN3 or worse, including 2 invasive cancers. The roughly 25 controls were women who cleared a single incident HPV16 infection within 12 months without developing precancer or cancer. Blood from cases was drawn at the visit where the lesion was first identified, while blood from controls was drawn once the infection was no longer detected. For cases, the median interval between lesion detection and blood sampling was around 150 days, with an interquartile range of roughly 80 to 200 days. HLA typing was available for only a few women, so HLA type could not be excluded as a confounder. An exploratory proof-of-principle case-control study, nested within the Guanacaste HPV Natural History Study in Costa Rica, was conducted to compare TCR repertoires across cervical HPV16 outcomes. Cases were matched to controls by age within five years and by the year the sample was collected. Cases had a median age of roughly 35 years compared with 38 for controls, and baseline characteristics showed no significant differences between the groups. In the parent cohort, more than 8,500 women aged 18 or older were enrolled in Guanacaste, Costa Rica, during about 1993 to 1995 and then followed for six to eight years. Quality controls consisted of five blinded duplicates per group, for a total of some 60 samples made up of approximately 50 participants and roughly ten replicates. Summary of the overall study and its limitations: Across sequencing depths, CIN3+ cases showed significantly higher TCR repertoire richness than controls, but evenness did not differ between the groups. Because of the cross-sectional design, the study could not determine whether the associations came before infection or resulted from infection, and neither effector/memory subsets nor HPV-specific T cells were isolated. TRBV6-7 relative abundance was lower in cases than in controls (roughly 0.12% versus 0.17%; Bonferroni P = 0.0008). Because T-cell numbers per sample were unknown, differences in richness could reflect varying T-cell content rather than repertoire biology. Random forest classifiers that combined richness and V gene abundances separated cases from controls with an estimated AUC of roughly 0.83.

With regard to this clone: Its antigen remains undetermined. The read terminates 3 residues ahead of where the CDR3 ends, so the germline J gene completes it.

TCR beta CDR3 regions were amplified by multiplex PCR from an average of roughly 1,200 ng genomic DNA per sample using the immunoSEQ assay. To correct primer bias, the assay used a complete synthetic TCR repertoire to set an amplification baseline. Amplicons were sequenced on the Illumina platform. In the original analysis: Sequences were error-corrected by clustering with frequency ratios and a modified nearest-neighbor algorithm and were then analyzed in the immunoSEQ Analyzer with IMGT gene definitions. At each rarefaction depth, TCR richness and evenness were averaged across 20 rarefaction repeats, and samples with fewer sequences than that depth were excluded. V, D and J gene relative abundances were compared between groups with Wilcoxon rank sum tests, applying FDR correction. An intraclass correlation of roughly 96% for TCR richness and an average of roughly 76% across 66 gene segments were obtained from the blinded duplicates. TCRdb holds this immuneACCESS table with in-frame rearrangements only. Some clones are missing; in checked studies, unresolved V genes explain under half, and the rest has no known cause. Clone size and V and J calls were adopted from that table, with D and trimming inferred from the DNA. The table held for this sample gives approximately 35,000 clones. More than 7% of the sample lies in the top ten.

Every participant had a single incident cervical HPV16 infection, and prevalent HPV16 infections were excluded. Cervical HPV DNA was detected by MY09/MY11 PCR and genotyped by dot-blot hybridization. Roughly 16 mL of heparinized blood were centrifuged, and the buffy coat was split into aliquots, frozen at -30 degrees C, and then kept at -80 degrees C. QIAGEN kits were used to extract genomic DNA from buffy coat specimens. CDR3 length: 14 amino acids, cysteine to phenylalanine. The DNA shown is the part of the CDR3 that was read: 33 bases, in frame from base 1. From the germline V gene (reference sequence), CDR1 is DFQATT and CDR2 is SNEGSKA. Here V drops 4 bases and J drops 4 bases, and the junction holds 5 bases not matched to any gene.

The clonotype was recovered from a woman aged 18 to 75 with a cervical HPV16 infection that either progressed to CIN3+ or cleared (not recorded which). Material for sequencing was blood buffy coat. The V and J genes are TRBV20-1 and TRBJ2-1; 9 nucleotides in the junction match TRBD2. CDR3 region: CSATGLASYNEQFF. CDR3 DNA (partial): TGCAGTGCTACCGGACTAGCGAGTTACAATGAG.